The rows below give T cell receptor beta chains drawn from one sample of a study of blood T cell repertoires in COVID-19. Data came from immunoSEQ multiplex PCR; TCRdb stores just in-frame clones and leaves some out. The repertoire includes 150,000 to 200,000 clones, roughly nine tenths of them detected once, and about 6.5% sits in the top ten. The sample was peripheral blood. Source of these receptors: a woman of 80 years or more in a cohort sampled during active or convalescent COVID-19. The CDR3 runs from the conserved cysteine through the conserved F or W. The D gene is left open where the match is weak. Clone size is not always given. Where it is, it says once, few, many or a class for expanded clones.

v_gene,abundance,j_gene,d_gene,CDR3aa,CDR3nt
TRBV7-2,-,TRBJ1-6,-,CASSLGAHAPLHF,TGTGCCAGCAGCTTAGGGGCACACGCACCCCTCCACTTT
TRBV14,-,TRBJ2-5,TRBD2,CASSQNDGTGGQETQYF,TGTGCCAGCAGCCAGAACGATGGGACGGGGGGACAAGAGACCCAGTACTTC
TRBV19,-,TRBJ2-4,TRBD2,CASSPTGLAGLAKNIQYF,TGTGCCAGTAGCCCCACCGGACTAGCGGGGCTAGCCAAAAACATTCAGTACTTC
TRBV18,-,TRBJ2-1,-,CASSPGTGVSSGTYNEQFF,TGTGCCAGCTCACCCGGGACAGGGGTGTCTAGCGGGACCTACAATGAGCAGTTCTTC
TRBV6-5,few,TRBJ1-2,-,CASRRIPRGADGYTF,TGTGCCAGCAGACGTATACCCCGGGGGGCAGATGGCTACACCTTC
TRBV4-2,-,TRBJ2-4,TRBD2,CASSQDRREGNIQYF,TGTGCCAGCAGCCAAGATCGCAGGGAGGGAAACATTCAGTACTTC
TRBV12-3/TRBV12-4,-,TRBJ2-1,-,CASSPTDGEQFF,TGTGCCAGCAGTCCGACAGACGGTGAGCAGTTCTTC
TRBV7-6,-,TRBJ1-1,-,CASKGGMNTEAFF,TGTGCCTCGAAGGGGGGGATGAACACTGAAGCTTTCTTT
TRBV19,-,TRBJ2-1,TRBD1,CASSRGQGNEQFF,TGTGCCAGTAGTCGTGGACAGGGGAACGAGCAGTTCTTC
TRBV4-1,once,TRBJ2-1,TRBD2,CASSQGYTSVHNEQFF,TGCGCCAGCAGCCAAGGATACACTAGCGTCCACAATGAGCAGTTCTTC
TRBV2,-,TRBJ1-2,-,CASSQGLNYGYTF,TGTGCCAGCAGTCAGGGGTTGAACTATGGCTACACCTTC
TRBV5-1,-,TRBJ2-6,TRBD1,CASSSGTGTPGANVLTF,TGCGCCAGCAGCTCAGGGACAGGGACCCCTGGGGCCAACGTCCTGACTTTC
TRBV7-2,-,TRBJ2-3,TRBD2,CASSSYGTSTRTDTQYF,TGTGCCAGCAGCTCCTATGGGACTAGCACGCGCACAGATACGCAGTATTTT
TRBV20-1,-,TRBJ2-1,-,CSARVREEQFF,TGCAGTGCTAGAGTCCGGGAGGAGCAGTTCTTC
TRBV19,once,TRBJ2-6,-,CASSIAGSGANVLTF,TGTGCCAGTAGTATCGCAGGCTCTGGGGCCAACGTCCTGACTTTC
TRBV6-2/TRBV6-3,-,TRBJ1-4,TRBD1,CASSRQGANEKLFF,TGTGCCAGCAGCCGACAGGGGGCAAACGAAAAACTGTTTTTT
TRBV9,-,TRBJ2-3,TRBD2,CASSVTSGISTDTQYF,TGTGCCAGCAGCGTGACTAGCGGTATCAGCACAGATACGCAGTATTTT
TRBV6-5,-,TRBJ1-5,TRBD1,CASSYNPGQGLPQHF,TGTGCCAGCAGTTACAACCCGGGACAGGGGCTGCCCCAGCATTTT
TRBV9,-,TRBJ1-6,TRBD1,CASSRGQGNNSPLHF,TGTGCCAGCAGCAGAGGACAGGGGAATAATTCACCCCTCCACTTT
TRBV4-1,-,TRBJ1-1,TRBD1,CASSPGQGPIIDTEAFF,TGCGCCAGCAGCCCAGGACAGGGGCCGATTATCGACACTGAAGCTTTCTTT
TRBV10-2,-,TRBJ2-1,TRBD2,CASRGPGGQFF,TGCGCCAGCAGGGGACCGGGAGGTCAGTTCTTC
TRBV6-5,-,TRBJ2-1,TRBD1,CASRAGTGGGNEQFF,TGTGCCAGCAGGGCGGGGACAGGTGGGGGGAATGAGCAGTTCTTC
TRBV21-1,-,TRBJ1-5,-,CASTPPGGVNQPQHF,TGTGCCAGCACGCCACCAGGGGGCGTTAATCAGCCCCAGCATTTT
TRBV7-9,-,TRBJ1-1,TRBD1,CASSLGGQGASRAEAFF,TGTGCCAGCAGCTTAGGGGGACAGGGGGCATCGAGGGCTGAAGCTTTCTTT
TRBV28,-,TRBJ2-1,-,CASSSRGNEQFF,TGTGCCAGCAGTTCCCGCGGCAATGAGCAGTTCTTC
TRBV20-1,-,TRBJ2-3,-,CSASPMIAPRFGTQYF,TGCAGTGCTAGTCCCATGATAGCGCCGCGATTTGGTACGCAGTATTTT
TRBV19,-,TRBJ1-2,TRBD1,CASGLSGQLSVNTF,TGTGCCAGTGGTTTGTCGGGACAGCTTTCGGTGAACACCTTC
TRBV9,-,TRBJ1-4,-,CASSPLAGANEKLFF,TGTGCCAGCAGCCCGCTTGCGGGGGCTAATGAAAAACTGTTTTTT
TRBV6-5,few,TRBJ1-4,-,CASRNRGRDEKLFF,TGTGCCAGCAGGAATCGTGGGAGGGATGAAAAACTGTTTTTT
TRBV7-9,-,TRBJ1-4,-,CASSFRGAVGEKLFF,TGTGCCAGCAGCTTTCGGGGGGCCGTGGGTGAAAAACTGTTTTTT
TRBV2,-,TRBJ2-1,TRBD2,CASSDSGGTYNEQFF,TGTGCCAGCAGTGATTCCGGGGGGACTTACAATGAGCAGTTCTTC
TRBV11-3,-,TRBJ1-6,TRBD1,CASSPRTGSVFGNSPLHF,TGTGCCAGCAGCCCACGGACAGGGTCGGTATTCGGTAATTCACCCCTCCACTTT
TRBV19,once,TRBJ2-2,TRBD2,CASSIGTSRTGELFF,TGTGCCAGTAGTATAGGGACTAGCAGGACCGGGGAGCTGTTTTTT
TRBV28,-,TRBJ1-5,-,CASSSGESNQPQHF,TGTGCCAGCAGTTCAGGGGAGAGCAATCAGCCCCAGCATTTT
TRBV20-1,-,TRBJ2-2,-,CSASSGRSNTGELFF,TGCAGTGCTAGTAGTGGGAGATCGAACACCGGGGAGCTGTTTTTT
TRBV28,-,TRBJ2-1,TRBD2,CASSFYDLAGVDNEQFF,TGTGCCAGCAGTTTCTACGACTTAGCGGGGGTCGACAATGAGCAGTTCTTC
TRBV5-1,-,TRBJ2-7,-,CASSFTSFSYEQYF,TGCGCCAGCAGCTTCACTAGCTTCTCCTACGAGCAGTACTTC
TRBV2,-,TRBJ1-6,-,CASRGGRRTNSPLHF,TGTGCCAGCAGAGGAGGCAGGAGGACTAATTCACCCCTCCACTTT
TRBV27,-,TRBJ2-3,-,CASSPRGSDTQYF,TGTGCCAGCAGTCCCAGGGGATCGGATACGCAGTATTTT
TRBV4-3,-,TRBJ1-5,-,CASSQGVGGQPQHF,TGCGCCAGCAGCCAAGGGGTTGGGGGCCAGCCCCAGCATTTT
TRBV13,-,TRBJ2-7,TRBD2,CSSSDRGGPYEQYF,TGTTCCAGCAGCGATCGGGGGGGCCCCTACGAGCAGTACTTC
TRBV7-8,-,TRBJ1-2,-,CASSLAGRYHGYTF,TGTGCCAGCAGCTTAGCGGGGCGATACCATGGCTACACCTTC
TRBV24-1,few,TRBJ2-1,-,CATSTPADKQFF,TGTGCCACCAGCACTCCCGCGGACAAGCAGTTCTTC
TRBV11-3,few,TRBJ2-5,-,CASSPQGQETQYF,TGTGCCAGCAGCCCACAGGGTCAAGAGACCCAGTACTTC
TRBV12-5,-,TRBJ2-2,TRBD1,CASGRRQGDTGELFF,TGTGCTAGTGGGCGACGACAGGGAGACACCGGGGAGCTGTTTTTT